The rows below give T cell receptor beta chains drawn from one sample of a study of blood T cell repertoires in COVID-19. Only in-frame clones appear in the TCRdb table, and some are missing; sequencing was by immunoSEQ multiplex PCR. The profile shows about 87,000 clones, roughly 75% of them singletons. Sequences were obtained from peripheral blood. These receptors were collected from a woman aged 45-59 years with acute or convalescent COVID-19. CDR3s include the opening cysteine and the closing phenylalanine or tryptophan. A D gene is named only where the DNA matches it firmly. Some rows have no size entry. The others give once, few or many, or a class for an expanded clone.

clone_size j_call v_call d_call cdr3_aa cdr3_nt
- TRBJ2-1 TRBV15 TRBD2 CATTPGGNEQFF TGTGCCACCACCCCGGGGGGAAATGAGCAGTTCTTC
- TRBJ1-6 TRBV30 - CAWRNNDGGISDSPLHF TGTGCCTGGAGGAACAACGATGGGGGGATCTCGGATTCACCCCTCCACTTT
once TRBJ1-1 TRBV4-2 TRBD1 CASSQEGDRVSEAFF TGTGCCAGCAGCCAGGAGGGGGACAGGGTTTCTGAAGCTTTCTTT
- TRBJ2-5 TRBV21-1 - CASSNETGDWETQYF TGTGCCAGCAGCAATGAGACAGGGGATTGGGAGACCCAGTACTTC
- TRBJ2-1 TRBV19 TRBD1 CASRRTGVYNEQFF TGTGCCAGTAGGCGGACAGGGGTCTACAATGAGCAGTTCTTC
- TRBJ2-2 TRBV28 TRBD2 CAIPGSGGLTGELFF TGTGCCATCCCTGGGTCGGGGGGACTCACCGGGGAGCTGTTTTTT
once TRBJ1-5 TRBV6-2/TRBV6-3 - CASTPVGAVVSNQPQHF TGTGCCAGCACCCCGGTTGGGGCGGTAGTTAGCAATCAGCCCCAGCATTTT
- TRBJ1-1 TRBV28 TRBD1 CASSWGTGGKGEAFF TGTGCCAGCAGCTGGGGGACAGGGGGCAAAGGTGAAGCTTTCTTT
- TRBJ2-2 TRBV6-6 - CASSPGGGELFF TGTGCCAGCAGTCCCGGGGGCGGGGAGCTGTTTTTT
- TRBJ2-7 TRBV11-1 - CASGRGNEQYF TGTGCCAGCGGTCGGGGGAACGAGCAGTACTTC
- TRBJ2-7 TRBV4-1 TRBD1 CASSLWTGNEQYF TGCGCCAGCAGCCTCTGGACAGGGAACGAGCAGTACTTC
medium-sized TRBJ2-1 TRBV6-5 - CASSYRVAASNEQFF TGTGCCAGCAGTTACCGGGTAGCGGCCTCCAATGAGCAGTTCTTC
- TRBJ2-3 TRBV28 - CASSLRPTGGTDTQYF TGTGCCAGCAGTCTCCGACCAACCGGGGGCACAGATACGCAGTATTTT
- TRBJ1-1 TRBV5-1 - CASSSWGPGGSTEAFF TGCGCCAGCAGCTCATGGGGCCCGGGGGGTTCCACTGAAGCTTTCTTT
- TRBJ1-1 TRBV6-5 TRBD1 CASSYYRDSPEAFF TGTGCCAGCAGTTACTACCGGGACAGCCCAGAAGCTTTCTTT
- TRBJ2-2 TRBV5-6 TRBD1 CASTRTGSTGELFF TGTGCCAGCACCCGGACAGGGAGTACCGGGGAGCTGTTTTTT
- TRBJ1-2 TRBV11-2 - CASSLFPGNGYTF TGTGCCAGCAGCTTATTCCCAGGGAACGGCTACACCTTC
few TRBJ1-5 TRBV5-8 TRBD1 CASSGGTGQNQPQHF TGTGCCAGCAGCGGCGGGACAGGGCAGAATCAGCCCCAGCATTTT
- TRBJ2-7 TRBV19 - CASISVTRTSYEQYF TGTGCCAGTATTTCGGTAACGAGAACCTCCTACGAGCAGTACTTC
- TRBJ2-2 TRBV6-5 TRBD1 CASNRDRDYTGELFF TGTGCCAGCAACCGGGACAGGGACTACACCGGGGAGCTGTTTTTT
- TRBJ2-7 TRBV27 - CASSLRQLSYEQYF TGTGCCAGCAGTTTGAGGCAGCTATCCTACGAGCAGTACTTC
- TRBJ1-1 TRBV7-8 - CASILGGNTEAFF TGTGCCAGCATTCTCGGCGGGAACACTGAAGCTTTCTTT
- TRBJ2-1 TRBV4-1 - CASRSATARKNEQFF TGCGCCAGCCGATCCGCGACAGCAAGAAAGAATGAGCAGTTCTTC
- TRBJ1-6 TRBV15 - CATSRGGLGSPLHF TGTGCCACCAGCAGAGGAGGTCTGGGTTCACCCCTCCACTTT
- TRBJ1-1 TRBV12-3/TRBV12-4 - CASSFTDTEAFF TGTGCCAGCAGTTTTACGGACACTGAAGCTTTCTTT
few TRBJ1-6 TRBV28 - CASSPRVWDSPLHF TGTGCCAGCAGTCCCAGGGTCTGGGATTCACCCCTCCACTTT
- TRBJ2-1 TRBV6-5 TRBD2 CASSYLTSGGNNEQFF TGTGCCAGCAGTTACCTAACTAGCGGGGGAAACAATGAGCAGTTCTTC
- TRBJ2-2 TRBV5-1 TRBD2 CASSVLRGGATGELFF TGCGCCAGCAGCGTTCTTCGCGGGGGGGCGACCGGGGAGCTGTTTTTT
- TRBJ1-5 TRBV6-5 TRBD1 CASRPGTGGTQPQHF TGTGCCAGCAGGCCCGGGACAGGGGGTACTCAGCCCCAGCATTTT
- TRBJ2-5 TRBV19 - CASSISRDSISAQYF TGTGCCAGTAGTATATCTCGGGACTCGATTTCGGCCCAGTACTTC
- TRBJ1-5 TRBV7-8 - CASSPDGGGSNQPQHF TGTGCCAGCAGCCCCGATGGGGGGGGAAGCAATCAGCCCCAGCATTTT
- TRBJ1-1 TRBV27 - CASSLGWGGEAFF TGTGCCAGCAGTTTAGGATGGGGGGGTGAAGCTTTCTTT
- TRBJ1-5 TRBV3-1/TRBV3-2 - CARVEYSNQPQHF TGTGCCAGAGTGGAGTATAGCAATCAGCCCCAGCATTTT
- TRBJ2-2 TRBV18 - CASSPPSGNTGELFF TGTGCCAGCTCACCACCTTCGGGGAACACCGGGGAGCTGTTTTTT
- TRBJ1-1 TRBV5-1 - CASSLILGGDAFF TGCGCCAGCAGCTTAATCCTAGGGGGAGACGCTTTCTTT
few TRBJ1-1 TRBV19 TRBD1 CASRPGGGNTEAFF TGTGCCAGTAGACCGGGAGGGGGCAACACTGAAGCTTTCTTT
- TRBJ1-1 TRBV7-6 TRBD1 CASSLFPIGVDRGHIEAFF TGTGCCAGCAGCTTATTCCCCATTGGCGTCGACAGGGGGCATATTGAAGCTTTCTTT
- TRBJ2-2 TRBV28 TRBD1 CASSTGGGELFF TGTGCCAGCAGCACAGGGGGCGGGGAGCTGTTTTTT
- TRBJ1-4 TRBV4-1 - CASSHPTREKLFF TGCGCCAGCAGCCATCCCACCAGAGAAAAACTGTTTTTT
- TRBJ2-1 TRBV27 TRBD1 CASSTTGGTYNEQFF TGTGCCAGCAGTACCACAGGGGGGACCTACAATGAGCAGTTCTTC
- TRBJ2-3 TRBV2 TRBD2 CASRSLADPTDTQYF TGTGCCAGCAGAAGCCTAGCGGATCCCACAGATACGCAGTATTTT
- TRBJ1-1 TRBV27 - CASSSGPSGEAFF TGTGCCAGCAGTTCCGGGCCGAGCGGAGAGGCTTTCTTT
- TRBJ2-6 TRBV6-2/TRBV6-3 TRBD1 CASSPGQGAYGANVLTF TGTGCCAGCAGCCCGGGACAGGGGGCATATGGGGCCAACGTCCTGACTTTC
- TRBJ1-1 TRBV11-2 - CASSLIKNTEAFF TGTGCCAGCAGCTTAATAAAGAACACTGAAGCTTTCTTT
once TRBJ1-1 TRBV28 - CASSLWGLAEAFF TGTGCCAGCAGTTTATGGGGTCTAGCTGAAGCTTTCTTT
- TRBJ2-3 TRBV27 - CASSLVPSADTQYF TGTGCCAGCAGTTTAGTCCCTAGCGCAGATACGCAGTATTTT
- TRBJ1-1 TRBV2 - CASSEGQANTEAFF TGTGCCAGCAGTGAAGGACAGGCGAACACTGAAGCTTTCTTT
- TRBJ1-1 TRBV30 - CAWSSGGGNTEAFF TGTGCCTGGAGTTCGGGGGGAGGGAACACTGAAGCTTTCTTT
- TRBJ1-2 TRBV7-9 - CASSLLGGAGGYTF TGTGCCAGCAGCTTACTGGGGGGAGCTGGCGGCTACACCTTC
- TRBJ1-3 TRBV19 - CASSANSGNTIYF TGTGCCAGTAGTGCGAACTCTGGAAACACCATATATTTT
- TRBJ2-5 TRBV29-1 TRBD2 CSVEGLAGASGQETQYF TGCAGCGTTGAAGGACTAGCGGGGGCTTCGGGGCAAGAGACCCAGTACTTC
- TRBJ1-1 TRBV6-5 TRBD1 CASPPDRRPAEAFF TGTGCCAGCCCCCCGGACAGGCGGCCGGCGGAAGCTTTCTTT
- TRBJ2-3 TRBV12-3/TRBV12-4 - CASSPQYPDTQYF TGTGCCAGCAGTCCTCAGTATCCAGATACGCAGTATTTT
- TRBJ2-7 TRBV7-2 - CASSFSDSYEQYF TGTGCCAGCAGCTTTAGCGACTCCTACGAGCAGTACTTC
- TRBJ2-5 TRBV4-2 TRBD2 CASSHGLAEETQYF TGTGCCAGCAGCCATGGACTAGCCGAAGAGACCCAGTACTTC
- TRBJ2-7 TRBV28 TRBD1 CASRYNRGWDEQYF TGTGCCAGCAGGTATAACAGGGGTTGGGACGAGCAGTACTTC
- TRBJ2-2 TRBV19 TRBD1 CASLASDRGNRELFF TGTGCCAGTCTCGCGTCGGACAGGGGAAACAGGGAGCTGTTTTTT
few TRBJ2-2 TRBV6-5 - CASLGGSGFTGELFF TGTGCCAGCCTAGGGGGATCGGGATTCACCGGGGAGCTGTTTTTT